What follows are 21 T cell receptor beta chains derived from one specimen sequenced in a study of blood T cell repertoires in COVID-19. The repertoire was sequenced with immunoSEQ multiplex PCR; TCRdb's copy has only in-frame clones and lacks some. The sample lists 150,000 to 200,000 clones, 85% to 90% occurring once. Sequenced material: peripheral blood. The receptors here all came from a human donor in a cohort sampled during active COVID-19.

The V and J genes are TRBV7-2 and TRBJ2-2, with D perhaps matching TRBD2 (6 bases). V lost 3 bases to trimming and J lost 5 bases, with 13 bases between them. This CDR3 has 15 amino acids. CDR1 and CDR2 from the germline V gene are SGHTA and FQGNSA. CDR3 in amino acids: CASSFGGLGTGELFF. As DNA, the CDR3 is TGTGCCAGCAGCTTTGGGGGGTTGGGAACCGGGGAGCTGTTTTTT.

The V gene is TRBV7-6, the J gene TRBJ2-1, with 13 bases that match TRBD2. Looked up from germline, CDR1 is SGHVS and CDR2 is FNYEAQ. The CDR3 is 15 amino acids. The V gene end was trimmed by 1 base and the J gene end by 10 bases; junction bases not matched to a gene: 4. This CDR3 is CASSLDRTSGGEQFF. The CDR3 DNA follows: TGTGCCAGCAGCTTAGATAGGACTAGCGGGGGCGAGCAGTTCTTC.

The chain has TRBV7-6 and TRBJ2-2; 13 nucleotides align to TRBD2. V was pared by 1 base and J by 5 bases, with 13 bases of the junction left unmatched. This CDR3 comprises 20 residues. Germline CDR1 SGHVS, CDR2 FNYEAQ. The CDR3 DNA reads as TGTGCCAGCAGCTTAGTTATCGGGACTAGCGGGGTTCCGGGGACCGGGGAGCTGTTTTTT. It yields the protein CASSLVIGTSGVPGTGELFF.

The rearrangement uses TRBV5-1 and TRBJ2-7, with TRBD1 identical over 7 bases. V trimming: 0 bases; J trimming: 3 bases; junction bases outside the gene matches: 6. Germline V gives CDR1 SGHRS, CDR2 YFSETQ. The CDR3 loop spans 15 amino acids. Here the CDR3 reads CASSLGQGVFYEQYF. The CDR3 nucleotides read TGCGCCAGCAGCTTGGGTCAGGGGGTCTTCTACGAGCAGTACTTC.

V and J are TRBV4-3 and TRBJ2-7; D is perhaps TRBD2 (6 bases). CDR1 is LGHNA, CDR2 YSLEER, per germline. The CDR3 is made up of 16 amino acids. With 0 bases removed from V and 2 bases from J, the gap between germline ends came to 14 bases. CDR3 sequence reads: CASSQDSGGPTYEQYF. Here the CDR3 DNA reads TGCGCCAGCAGCCAAGATTCAGGAGGGCCCACCTACGAGCAGTACTTC.

V usage is TRBV5-1 and J usage is TRBJ1-1; D not certain. Looked up from germline, CDR1 is SGHRS and CDR2 is YFSETQ. V was clipped by 2 bases and J by 0 bases, with 8 bases between them. The CDR3 consists of 14 residues. The CDR3 DNA reads TGCGCCAGCAGCTTAGACACTTTGAACACTGAAGCTTTCTTT. Protein: CASSLDTLNTEAFF.

This clone was detected only once. The V call is TRBV5-5, the J call TRBJ2-3; 10 bases fit TRBD2. This CDR3 comprises 15 residues. V lost 9 bases, J lost 2 bases, and 9 bases stayed unmatched. From germline, CDR1 is SGHKS and CDR2 YYEKEE (reference sequence). The CDR3 sequence is CATKREGLFTDTQYF. In DNA form, the CDR3 reads TGTGCCACCAAGCGGGAGGGTCTCTTCACAGATACGCAGTATTTT. Drawing the rest from reference TRBV5-5 and TRBJ2-3, the complete variable domain is DAGVTQSPTHLIKTRGQQVTLRCSPISGHKSVSWYQQVLGQGPQFIFQYYEKEERGRGNFPDRFSARQFPNYSSELNVNALLLGDSALYLCATKREGLFTDTQYFGPGTRLTVL.

The rearrangement joins TRBV27 to TRBJ1-2; TRBD1 matches at 9 bases. Per germline, CDR1 MNHEY and CDR2 SMNVEV (reference sequence). CDR3 size: 16 residues. V shed 3 bases, J shed 8 bases, and the junction held 13 bases outside the gene matches. CDR3 coding DNA: TGTGCCAGCAGTTTGTCCAGACAGGGGGGAGTGCGGGGCTACACCTTC. As protein: CASSLSRQGGVRGYTF.

This clone was detected once. The CDR3, as DNA: TGTGCCAGCAGCTTGATGGACAGGGGGGAAGAAAAACTGTTTTTT. This translates into CASSLMDRGEEKLFF. The chain employs TRBV5-6 and TRBJ1-4, with 10 bases lining up with TRBD1. Trimming took 1 base from V and 8 from J; bases not matched to a gene: 5. Germline V CDR1 and CDR2: SGHDT, YYEEEE. The CDR3 spans 15 residues.

The chain joins TRBV18 to TRBJ1-6, with TRBD1 identical over 9 bases. The CDR3 totals 15 residues. CDR1 KGHSH and CDR2 LQKENI come from the germline V gene. The J segment lost 8 bases and the V segment lost 2 bases, leaving 4 bases of the junction unmatched. CDR3 region: CASSPTGGRDSPLHF. CDR3 nucleotide sequence: TGTGCCAGCTCACCAACAGGGGGCCGGGATTCACCCCTCCACTTT.

The V gene is TRBV27, the J gene TRBJ2-3, with D possibly TRBD2 on 5 matching bases. CDR3 length: 13 amino acids. From germline, CDR1 is MNHEY and CDR2 SMNVEV (reference sequence). V was pared by 6 bases and J by 0 bases, with 7 bases between. In DNA form, the CDR3 reads TGTGCCAGCAGGAGAGGGAGCACAGATACGCAGTATTTT. The encoded protein is CASRRGSTDTQYF.

V is TRBV6-1 and J is TRBJ2-7; 8 bases agree with TRBD2. The CDR3 is 15 residues long. Looked up from germline, CDR1 is MNHNS and CDR2 is SASEGT. J gave up 4 bases and V 2 bases, and 7 bases lay outside the gene matches. CDR3 amino acids: CASSEQRGLTYEQYF. CDR3 sequence (DNA): TGTGCCAGCAGTGAACAGCGGGGGCTTACTTACGAGCAGTACTTC.

This chain uses TRBV4-3 with TRBJ2-1, with TRBD2 identical over 7 bases. V gave up 1 base and J gave up 3 bases; unmatched junction bases: 12. Germline assignment: CDR1 LGHNA and CDR2 YSLEER. There are 18 residues in the CDR3. The CDR3 DNA is TGCGCCAGCAGCCAAGGGATCGAGGGGCGGGGGATCTACAATGAGCAGTTCTTC. It codes for CASSQGIEGRGIYNEQFF.

The rearrangement links TRBV5-5 to TRBJ1-3; D is unresolved. This CDR3 region has 14 residues. The germline V gene encodes CDR1 SGHKS and CDR2 YYEKEE (reference sequence). The germline V and J ends were trimmed by 0 bases and 3 bases, with 7 bases remaining between them. The CDR3, as DNA: TGTGCCAGCAGCTTGGAGTCACTTGGAAACACCATATATTTT. This sequence encodes CASSLESLGNTIYF.

V is TRBV18 and J is TRBJ2-7; 9 nucleotides match TRBD1. The CDR3 consists of 15 residues. Germline CDR1 KGHSH, CDR2 LQKENI. V trimming: 5 bases; J trimming: 0 bases; junction bases outside the gene matches: 5. CDR3: CASSDGQGSSYEQYF. The CDR3 DNA is TGTGCCAGCTCAGACGGACAGGGGAGCTCCTACGAGCAGTACTTC.

The CDR3 reads CASSSSDRATGELFF. CDR3 sequence (DNA): TGTGCCAGCAGCTCCTCCGACAGGGCCACCGGGGAGCTGTTTTTT. This rearrangement joins TRBV11-1 to TRBJ2-2; 7 bases fit TRBD1. The ends lost 4 bases at V and 4 bases at J; junction bases unmatched: 6. Germline values: CDR1 SGHAT, CDR2 FQDESV (reference sequence). The CDR3 runs to 15 residues.

The CDR3 reads CASSSGTGVYEQFF. In nucleotides, the CDR3 is TGTGCCAGCAGCTCAGGGACAGGGGTGTATGAGCAGTTCTTC. The genes are TRBV5-6 and TRBJ2-1; TRBD1 matches at 10 bases. Germline lookup yields CDR1 SGHDT and CDR2 YYEEEE. The CDR3 has 14 residues. The V and J ends lost 3 bases and 8 bases, in that order; junction bases with no gene match: 5.

The chain has TRBV18 and TRBJ1-2; the D is unclear. The CDR3 runs 14 residues. Trimming removed 2 bases at V and 1 base at J, with 8 bases between. Germline CDR1 is KGHSH and CDR2 is LQKENI. The CDR3: CASSPGPSNYGYTF. In DNA form, the CDR3 reads TGTGCCAGCTCACCAGGTCCCAGTAACTATGGCTACACCTTC. The variable domain in full, with the rest retrieved from reference TRBV18 and TRBJ1-2, is NAGVMQNPRHLVRRRGQEARLRCSPMKGHSHVYWYRQLPEEGLKFMVYLQKENIIDESGMPKERFSAEFPKEGPSILRIQQVVRGDSAAYFCASSPGPSNYGYTFGSGTRLTVV.

In this sample, this clone turned up a few times. The V call is TRBV7-2, the J call TRBJ1-1; no definite D call. Trimming took off 6 bases at V and 3 bases at J, with 11 bases between the two ends. Per germline, CDR1 SGHTA and CDR2 FQGNSA. The CDR3 length is 13 residues. This CDR3 is CASSIDRDTEAFF. The CDR3, as DNA: TGTGCCAGCAGTATTGACCGGGACACTGAAGCTTTCTTT.

In the case of this clone: The junction shows a germline mismatch at one end, possibly a read error. In the same sample, other DNA sequences code for this CDR3. The genes are TRBV6-2 or TRBV6-3 and TRBJ2-1; 7 positions agree with TRBD2. The CDR3 runs to 15 residues. Germline CDR1 is MNHEY and CDR2 is SVGEGT. This CDR3 is CASSPSGDPYNEQFF. The CDR3 DNA follows: TGTGCCAGCAGTCCCAGCGGGGACCCCTACAATGAGCAATTCTTC.

This clone was counted between two and nine times. The rearrangement joins TRBV7-9 to TRBJ2-7; 7 bases align to TRBD1. V trimming: 5 bases; J trimming: 6 bases; junction bases outside the gene matches: 7. This CDR3 spans 13 amino acids. The germline V gene encodes CDR1 SEHNR and CDR2 FQNEAQ (reference sequence). The CDR3 region is CASSTTGTVEQYF. CDR3 DNA sequence: TGTGCCAGCAGCACGACAGGGACCGTCGAGCAGTACTTC.